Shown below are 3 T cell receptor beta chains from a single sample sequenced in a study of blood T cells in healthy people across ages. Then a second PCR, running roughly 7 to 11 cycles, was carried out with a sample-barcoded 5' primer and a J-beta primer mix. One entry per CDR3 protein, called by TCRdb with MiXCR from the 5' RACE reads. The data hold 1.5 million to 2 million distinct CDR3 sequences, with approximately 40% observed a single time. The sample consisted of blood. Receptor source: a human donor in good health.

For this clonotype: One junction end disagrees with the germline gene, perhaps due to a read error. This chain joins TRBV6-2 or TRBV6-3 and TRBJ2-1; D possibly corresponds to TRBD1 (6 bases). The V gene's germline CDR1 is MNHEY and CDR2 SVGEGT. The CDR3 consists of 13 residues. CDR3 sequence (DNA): TGTGCTAGCAGAAGGATTAGGGGGAATGAGCAGTTCTTC. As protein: CASRRIRGNEQFF.

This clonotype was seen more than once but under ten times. CDR3 nucleotide sequence: TGTGCCAGCAGTGAATTCGGGGGAGTTAAGCAGTACTTC. As protein: CASSEFGGVKQYF. J is TRBJ2-7 and V is TRBV6-1, with D possibly matching TRBD2 (6 bases). The CDR3 is 13 residues long. V shed 2 bases and J shed 8 bases, with 13 bases lying between them. Germline CDR1 reads MNHNS; CDR2 reads SASEGT.

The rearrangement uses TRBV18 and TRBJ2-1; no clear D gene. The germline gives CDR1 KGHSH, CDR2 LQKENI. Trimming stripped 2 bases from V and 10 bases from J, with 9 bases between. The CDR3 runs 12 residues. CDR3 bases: TGTGCCAGCTCACCAGCCATTCAGGAGCAGTTCTTC. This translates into CASSPAIQEQFF.